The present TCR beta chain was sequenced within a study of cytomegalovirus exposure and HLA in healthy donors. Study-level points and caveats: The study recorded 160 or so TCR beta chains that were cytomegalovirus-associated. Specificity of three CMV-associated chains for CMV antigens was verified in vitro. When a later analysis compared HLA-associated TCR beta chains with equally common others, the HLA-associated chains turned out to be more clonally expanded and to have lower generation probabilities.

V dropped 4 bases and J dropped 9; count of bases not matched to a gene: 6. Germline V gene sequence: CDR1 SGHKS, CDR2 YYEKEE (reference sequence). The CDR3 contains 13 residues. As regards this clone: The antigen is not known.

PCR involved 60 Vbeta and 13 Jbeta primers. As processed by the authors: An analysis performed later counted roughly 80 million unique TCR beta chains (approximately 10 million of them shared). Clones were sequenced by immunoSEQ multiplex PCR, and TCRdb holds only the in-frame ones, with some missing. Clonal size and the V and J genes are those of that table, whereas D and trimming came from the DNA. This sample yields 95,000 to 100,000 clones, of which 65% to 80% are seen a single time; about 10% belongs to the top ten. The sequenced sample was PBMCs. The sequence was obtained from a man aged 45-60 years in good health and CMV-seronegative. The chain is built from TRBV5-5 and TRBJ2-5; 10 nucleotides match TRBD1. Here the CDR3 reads CASSPGTGEAQYF. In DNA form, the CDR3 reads TGTGCCAGCAGCCCAGGGACAGGGGAGGCCCAGTACTTC.